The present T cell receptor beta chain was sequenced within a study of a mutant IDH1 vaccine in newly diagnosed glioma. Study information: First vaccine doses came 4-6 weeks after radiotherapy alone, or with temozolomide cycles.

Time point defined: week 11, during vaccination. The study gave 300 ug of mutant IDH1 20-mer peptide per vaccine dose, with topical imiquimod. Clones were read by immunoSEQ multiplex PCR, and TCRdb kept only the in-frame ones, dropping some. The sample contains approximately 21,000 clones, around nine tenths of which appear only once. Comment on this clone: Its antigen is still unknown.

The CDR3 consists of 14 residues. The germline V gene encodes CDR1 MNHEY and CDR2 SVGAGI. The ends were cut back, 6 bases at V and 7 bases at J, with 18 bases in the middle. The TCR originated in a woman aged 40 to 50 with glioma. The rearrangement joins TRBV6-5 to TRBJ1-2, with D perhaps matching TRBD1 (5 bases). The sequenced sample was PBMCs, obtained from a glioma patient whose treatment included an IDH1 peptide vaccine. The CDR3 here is CASRPPGRGGGYTF. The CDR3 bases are TGTGCCAGCAGACCCCCCGGGAGGGGCGGTGGCTACACCTTC.